This section outlines one TCR beta chain sequence together with its context. The record originates from a study of blood T cells in healthy people across ages. The V gene lost 4 bases and the J gene lost 4 bases, with 5 bases spanning the gap. The CDR3 covers 12 residues. A sample-barcoded 5' primer and a J-beta primer mix were used in a second PCR of about 7 to 11 cycles. TCRdb re-analysed the 5' RACE reads in MiXCR, keeping a single row per CDR3 protein. This table holds roughly 800,000 distinct CDR3 sequences, 25% found once. These data were also filed under a second study, of T cells of mothers and their children.

Sequenced sample: blood. This clonotype originated in a boy between 10 and 17 years old in good health. The gene calls are TRBV12-3 or TRBV12-4 and TRBJ2-1; no reliable D call. This CDR3 is CASSWLYNEQFF. CDR3 in DNA: TGTGCCAGCAGTTGGTTATACAATGAGCAGTTCTTC.